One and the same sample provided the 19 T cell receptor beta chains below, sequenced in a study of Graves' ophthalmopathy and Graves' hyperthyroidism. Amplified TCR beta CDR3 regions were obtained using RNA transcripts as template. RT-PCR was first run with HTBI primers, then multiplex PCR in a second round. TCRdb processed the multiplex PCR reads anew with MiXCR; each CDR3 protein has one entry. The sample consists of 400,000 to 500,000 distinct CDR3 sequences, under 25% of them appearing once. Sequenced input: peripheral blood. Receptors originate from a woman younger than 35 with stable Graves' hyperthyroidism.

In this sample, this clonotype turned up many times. Written as DNA, the CDR3 is TGTGCCAGTAGTCCGCCTGGGGGGTATGGAAACACCATATATTTT. Translation gives CASSPPGGYGNTIYF. The genes are TRBV19 and TRBJ1-3, with D maybe TRBD1 (5 bases). Germline CDR1 reads LNHDA; CDR2 reads SQIVND (reference sequence). The CDR3 consists of 15 residues. Trimming stripped 5 bases from V and 3 bases from J, with 14 bases between. The full variable domain, rest sourced from reference TRBV19 and TRBJ1-3, is DGGITQSPKYLFRKEGQNVTLSCEQNLNHDAMYWYRQDPGQGLRLIYYSQIVNDFQKGDIAEGYSVSREKKESFPLTVTSAQKNPTAFYLCASSPPGGYGNTIYFGEGSWLTVV.

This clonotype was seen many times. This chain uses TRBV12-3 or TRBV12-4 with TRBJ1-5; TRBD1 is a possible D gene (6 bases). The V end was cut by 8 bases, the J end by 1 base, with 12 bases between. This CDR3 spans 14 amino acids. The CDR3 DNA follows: TGTGCCAGCGGCACGACAGGCAGCAATCAGCCCCAGCATTTT. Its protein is CASGTTGSNQPQHF.

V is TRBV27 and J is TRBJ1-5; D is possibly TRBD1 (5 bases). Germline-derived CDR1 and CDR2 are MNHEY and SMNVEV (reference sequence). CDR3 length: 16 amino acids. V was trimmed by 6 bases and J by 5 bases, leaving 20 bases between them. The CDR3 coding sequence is TGTGCCAGCAGCACCCGAGGTGGGGACTGGGATCAGCCCCAGCATTTT. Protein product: CASSTRGGDWDQPQHF.

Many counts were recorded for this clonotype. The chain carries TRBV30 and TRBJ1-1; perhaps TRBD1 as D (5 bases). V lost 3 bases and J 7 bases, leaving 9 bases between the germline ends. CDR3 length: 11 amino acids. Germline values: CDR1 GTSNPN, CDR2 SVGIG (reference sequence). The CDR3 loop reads CAWSSGGEAFF. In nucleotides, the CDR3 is TGTGCCTGGAGCTCTGGGGGTGAAGCTTTCTTT.

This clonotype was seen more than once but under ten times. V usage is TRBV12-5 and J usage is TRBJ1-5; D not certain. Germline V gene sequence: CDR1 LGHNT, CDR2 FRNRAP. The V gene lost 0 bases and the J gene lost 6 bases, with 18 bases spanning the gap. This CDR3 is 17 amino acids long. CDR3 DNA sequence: TGTGCTAGTGGTTTGGTACGGAGCTTTGAGGGTACTCAGCCCCAGCATTTT. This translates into CASGLVRSFEGTQPQHF.

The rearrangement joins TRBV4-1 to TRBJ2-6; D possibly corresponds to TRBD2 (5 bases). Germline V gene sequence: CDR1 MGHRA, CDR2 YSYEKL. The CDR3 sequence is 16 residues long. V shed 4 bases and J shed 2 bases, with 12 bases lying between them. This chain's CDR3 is CASSPAARAGANVLTF. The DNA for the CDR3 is TGCGCCAGCAGCCCAGCTGCGAGGGCTGGGGCCAACGTCCTGACTTTC.

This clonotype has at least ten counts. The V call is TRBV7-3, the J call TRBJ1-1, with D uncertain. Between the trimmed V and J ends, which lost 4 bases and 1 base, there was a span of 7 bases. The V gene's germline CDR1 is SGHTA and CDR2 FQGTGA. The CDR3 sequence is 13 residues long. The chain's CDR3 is CASSSSKNTEAFF. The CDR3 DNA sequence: TGTGCCAGCAGCTCTTCGAAGAACACTGAAGCTTTCTTT.

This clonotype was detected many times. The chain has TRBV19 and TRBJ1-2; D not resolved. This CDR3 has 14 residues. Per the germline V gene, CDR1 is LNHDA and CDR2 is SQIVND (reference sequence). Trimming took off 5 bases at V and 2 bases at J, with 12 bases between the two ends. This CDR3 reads CASSAPTTNYGYTF. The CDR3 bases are TGTGCCAGTAGTGCGCCAACGACGAACTATGGCTACACCTTC. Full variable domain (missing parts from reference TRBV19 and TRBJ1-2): DGGITQSPKYLFRKEGQNVTLSCEQNLNHDAMYWYRQDPGQGLRLIYYSQIVNDFQKGDIAEGYSVSREKKESFPLTVTSAQKNPTAFYLCASSAPTTNYGYTFGSGTRLTVV.

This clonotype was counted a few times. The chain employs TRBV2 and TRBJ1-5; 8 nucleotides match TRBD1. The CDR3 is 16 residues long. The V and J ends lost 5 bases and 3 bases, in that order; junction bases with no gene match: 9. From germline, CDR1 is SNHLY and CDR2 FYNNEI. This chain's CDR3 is CASSSPGTGYNQPQHF. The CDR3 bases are TGTGCCAGCAGTTCTCCCGGGACAGGCTACAATCAGCCCCAGCATTTT.

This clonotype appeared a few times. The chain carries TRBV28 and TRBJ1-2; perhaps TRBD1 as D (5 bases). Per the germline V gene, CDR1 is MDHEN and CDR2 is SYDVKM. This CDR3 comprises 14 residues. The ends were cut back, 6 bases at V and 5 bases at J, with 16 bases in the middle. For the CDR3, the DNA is TGTGCCAGCAGCCCTAGCGCAGGGATATATGGCTACACCTTC. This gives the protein CASSPSAGIYGYTF.

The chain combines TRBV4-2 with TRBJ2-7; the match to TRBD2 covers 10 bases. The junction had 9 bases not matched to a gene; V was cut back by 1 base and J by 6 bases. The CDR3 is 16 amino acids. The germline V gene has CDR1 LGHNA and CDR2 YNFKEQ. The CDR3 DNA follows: TGTGCCAGCAGCCAAGGATGGGGGGCTAGCGGGAGCGAGCAGTACTTC. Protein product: CASSQGWGASGSEQYF.

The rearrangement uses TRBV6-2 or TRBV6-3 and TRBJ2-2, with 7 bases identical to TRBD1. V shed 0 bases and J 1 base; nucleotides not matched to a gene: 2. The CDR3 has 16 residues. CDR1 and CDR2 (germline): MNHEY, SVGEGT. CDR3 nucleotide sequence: TGTGCCAGCAGTTACTCCGGGACAGAGAACACCGGGGAGCTGTTTTTT. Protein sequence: CASSYSGTENTGELFF.

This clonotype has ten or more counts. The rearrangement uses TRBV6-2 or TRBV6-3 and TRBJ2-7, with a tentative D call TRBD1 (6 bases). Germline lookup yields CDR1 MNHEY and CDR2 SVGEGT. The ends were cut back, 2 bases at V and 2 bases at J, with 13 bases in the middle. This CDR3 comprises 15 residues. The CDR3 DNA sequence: TGTGCCAGCAGTTACCTGACAGGTAGGCCCTACGAGCAGTACTTC. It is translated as CASSYLTGRPYEQYF.

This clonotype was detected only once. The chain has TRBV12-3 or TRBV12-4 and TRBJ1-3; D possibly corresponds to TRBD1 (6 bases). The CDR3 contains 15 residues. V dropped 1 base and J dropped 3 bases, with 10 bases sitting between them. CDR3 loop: CASSLGRGSGNTIYF. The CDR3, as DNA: TGTGCCAGCAGTTTAGGCAGGGGCAGTGGAAACACCATATATTTT.

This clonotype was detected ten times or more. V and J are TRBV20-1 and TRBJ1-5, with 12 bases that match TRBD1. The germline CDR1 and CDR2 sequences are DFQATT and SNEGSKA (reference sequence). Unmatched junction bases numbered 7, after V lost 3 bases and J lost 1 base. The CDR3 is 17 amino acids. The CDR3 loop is CSARGDRGRPSNQPQHF. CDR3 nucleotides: TGCAGTGCTAGGGGGGACAGGGGGCGGCCGAGCAATCAGCCCCAGCATTTT.

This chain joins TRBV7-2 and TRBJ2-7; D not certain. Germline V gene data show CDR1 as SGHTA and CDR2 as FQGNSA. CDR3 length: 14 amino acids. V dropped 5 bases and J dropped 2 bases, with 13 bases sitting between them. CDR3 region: CASSPNGGPYEQYF. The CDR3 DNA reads TGTGCCAGCAGCCCAAACGGCGGACCCTACGAGCAGTACTTC.

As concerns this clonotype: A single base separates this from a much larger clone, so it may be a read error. CDR3 sequence: CSARPGTGSYEQYF. The CDR3 DNA is TGCAGTGCTCGCCCCGGGACAGGGTCCTACGAGCAGTACTTC. V usage is TRBV20-1 and J usage is TRBJ2-7; 9 nucleotides agree with TRBD1. CDR1 is DFQATT, CDR2 SNEGSKA, per germline (reference sequence). The CDR3 is made up of 14 amino acids. After removal of 5 bases from V and 1 base from J, the junction contained 6 bases not matched to a gene.

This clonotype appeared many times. The CDR3 nucleotides are TGCAGTGCCCAAGGGTGGAGTCAGGAGACCCAGTACTTC. Translating it yields CSAQGWSQETQYF. The chain is built from TRBV20-1 and TRBJ2-5; D is unclear. The V gene lost 6 bases and the J gene lost 5 bases, with 16 bases spanning the gap. Germline loops: CDR1 DFQATT, CDR2 SNEGSKA (reference sequence). This CDR3 comprises 13 residues.

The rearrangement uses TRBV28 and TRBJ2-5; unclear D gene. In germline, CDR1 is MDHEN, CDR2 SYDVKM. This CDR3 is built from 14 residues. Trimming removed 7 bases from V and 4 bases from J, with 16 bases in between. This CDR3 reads CASTHRTGGETQYF. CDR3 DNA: TGTGCCAGCACCCATCGAACCGGTGGAGAGACCCAGTACTTC.